Listed here are 23 T cell receptor beta chains from one sample, sequenced in a study of T-cell reconstitution after alpha-beta-depleted transplantation in children. The authors prepared the TCRbeta library with unique molecular identifiers. TCRdb used MiXCR to reprocess the PCR reads, holding one entry per CDR3 protein. This sample yields roughly 280,000 distinct CDR3 sequences, of which roughly 12% are seen a single time; about 20% belongs to the top ten. Here the sequenced sample was peripheral blood, taken 180 days after TCRalphabeta/CD19-depleted stem cell transplant. These receptors originate from a male patient aged 2-15 years who had a stem cell transplant for chronic granulomatous disease, so the T cells may come from the graft donor.

This clonotype was recorded at least ten times. The chain is built from TRBV11-2 and TRBJ2-2; the match to TRBD2 covers 9 bases. Germline loops: CDR1 SGHAT, CDR2 FQNNGV. There are 16 residues in the CDR3. V gave up 2 bases and J gave up 4 bases; unmatched junction bases: 5. The CDR3 here is CASSLWGLAGTGELFF. The CDR3 DNA reads TGTGCCAGCAGCTTATGGGGACTAGCAGGCACCGGGGAGCTGTTTTTT. Variable domain in full (rest from reference TRBV11-2 and TRBJ2-2): EAGVAQSPRYKIIEKRQSVAFWCNPISGHATLYWYQQILGQGPKLLIQFQNNGVVDDSQLPKDRFSAERLKGVDSTLKIQPAKLEDSAVYLCASSLWGLAGTGELFFGEGSRLTVL.

This clonotype was detected ten times or more. The chain combines TRBV29-1 with TRBJ2-1; D gene unclear. Trimming cost V 7 bases and J 9 bases, with 19 bases left between them. Germline V gene data show CDR1 as SQVTM and CDR2 as ANQGSEA. The length of the CDR3 is 13 residues. Here the CDR3 DNA reads TGCAGCGGAAGGGTTGGGAAAGGTCCTGAGCAGTTCTTC. Protein: CSGRVGKGPEQFF.

This clonotype was counted many times. The rearrangement joins TRBV20-1 to TRBJ2-5; D is uncertain. CDR1 and CDR2 from the germline V gene are DFQATT and SNEGSKA (reference sequence). V lost 3 bases and J lost 2, with 10 bases in between. The CDR3 consists of 13 residues. The CDR3 DNA sequence: TGCAGTGCTAGTAGGCGTCGACAAGAGACCCAGTACTTC. Amino acid sequence: CSASRRRQETQYF.

The table lists this clonotype with many counts. The CDR3 DNA reads TGCAGTGCTAGCACTAGCGGCAAATACAATGAGCAGTTCTTC. Its translation is CSASTSGKYNEQFF. V gene TRBV20-1 combines with J gene TRBJ2-1; 8 bases fit TRBD2. The V segment lost 3 bases and the J segment 4 bases; nucleotides outside the gene matches: 5. The germline CDR1 and CDR2 sequences are DFQATT and SNEGSKA (reference sequence). The length of the CDR3 is 14 residues.

This clonotype has ten or more counts. Compared with germline, one end of the junction differs, possibly owing to a read error. The V call is TRBV7-3, the J call TRBJ2-1; D may correspond to TRBD1 or TRBD2 (5 bases each). The CDR3 totals 14 residues. Germline-derived CDR1 and CDR2 are SGHTA and FQGTGA. CDR3 DNA sequence: TGTGCCAGCAGCCTAACGGGACCTCACAATGAGCAGTTCTTC. Translating gives CASSLTGPHNEQFF.

This clonotype was detected ten times or more. The rearrangement links TRBV28 to TRBJ2-7; no firm D call. V was cut by 7 bases and J by 3 bases, with 10 bases left in between. The germline V gene has CDR1 MDHEN and CDR2 SYDVKM. The CDR3 covers 12 residues. The CDR3 here is CASTGSYYEQYF. Written as DNA, the CDR3 is TGTGCCAGCACTGGATCTTACTACGAGCAGTACTTC.

This clonotype was detected ten times or more. This chain connects TRBV12-3 or TRBV12-4 to TRBJ2-2; the D call may be TRBD1 or TRBD2 (5 bases each). The length of the CDR3 is 16 residues. Trimming removed 7 bases at V and 1 base at J, with 16 bases between. CDR3 bases: TGTGCCAGCAAGAAATTCGGGACCCTGAACACCGGGGAGCTGTTTTTT. It is translated as CASKKFGTLNTGELFF.

Ten or more counts support this clonotype. The CDR3 region has the DNA TGTGCCAGCAGTTTTCCCCGGACAGGGTGGGGCACAGATACGCAGTATTTT. Its protein is CASSFPRTGWGTDTQYF. The V call is TRBV28, the J call TRBJ2-3; 8 nucleotides line up with TRBD1. The CDR3 spans 17 residues. Germline values: CDR1 MDHEN, CDR2 SYDVKM. V lost 3 bases and J lost 1; bases outside the gene matches: 9.

This clonotype showed up many times. The J gene is TRBJ1-1, the V gene TRBV18; D uncertain. From germline, CDR1 is KGHSH and CDR2 LQKENI. V lost 4 bases, J lost 5 bases, and 17 bases lay in between. The CDR3 has 15 amino acids. The CDR3 region is CASSQRFQLGTEAFF. CDR3 nucleotide sequence: TGTGCCAGCTCACAACGTTTCCAGCTAGGGACTGAAGCTTTCTTT.

This clonotype was detected ten times or more. The chain joins TRBV7-9 to TRBJ2-1, with no clear D. Trimming removed 5 bases at V and 6 bases at J, with 8 bases between. CDR1 and CDR2 from the germline V gene are SEHNR and FQNEAQ (reference sequence). There are 12 residues in the CDR3. The CDR3 region has the DNA TGTGCCAGCAGCGCCGAGCTCAATGAGCAGTTCTTC. Residues: CASSAELNEQFF.

This clonotype has ten or more counts. The V call is TRBV7-2, the J call TRBJ1-5; D remains ambiguous. The CDR3 has 13 amino acids. The germline CDR1 and CDR2 sequences are SGHTA and FQGNSA. Trimming cost V 5 bases and J 6 bases, with 11 bases left between them. CDR3 coding DNA: TGTGCCAGCAGCCGAGGCTCGGCTCAGCCCCAGCATTTT. It encodes CASSRGSAQPQHF.

This clonotype was found many times. This sequence joins TRBV6-2 or TRBV6-3 and TRBJ2-1; TRBD2 is a possible D gene (5 bases). Trimming cost V 4 bases and J 0 bases, with 16 bases left between them. The CDR3 is 17 residues long. From germline, CDR1 is MNHEY and CDR2 SVGEGT. The CDR3 sequence: CASSSPYLGDSYNEQFF. The CDR3 DNA reads as TGTGCCAGCAGTTCCCCCTACTTGGGAGACTCCTACAATGAGCAGTTCTTC.

This clonotype was recorded at least ten times. The V and J genes are TRBV11-2 and TRBJ2-1; a possible D gene is TRBD2 (5 bases). In germline, CDR1 is SGHAT, CDR2 FQNNGV. V was clipped by 5 bases and J by 2 bases, with 13 bases between them. The CDR3 is 15 amino acids. In nucleotides, the CDR3 is TGTGCCAGCAGCCGTCCCAGCGGCCCCTACAATGAGCAGTTCTTC. The encoded protein is CASSRPSGPYNEQFF.

This clonotype was seen only once. The chain uses TRBV5-4 and TRBJ2-7, with a tentative D call TRBD2 (6 bases). Germline loops: CDR1 SGHNT, CDR2 YYREEE (reference sequence). With 0 bases removed from V and 3 bases from J, the gap between germline ends came to 13 bases. The CDR3 contains 15 residues. CDR3 DNA sequence: TGTGCCAGCAGCTTGGCCCCGGGACTGAACTACGAGCAGTACTTC. It encodes CASSLAPGLNYEQYF.

This clonotype showed up just a few times. The chain is built from TRBV19 and TRBJ1-1; D gene uncertain. The CDR3 is 12 amino acids. V lost 6 bases and J 2 bases, leaving 7 bases between the germline ends. CDR1 and CDR2 (germline): LNHDA, SQIVND (reference sequence). The CDR3: CASSRPNTEAFF. The CDR3 region has the DNA TGTGCCAGTAGCCGTCCCAACACTGAAGCTTTCTTT.

This clonotype was seen at least ten times. The chain recombines TRBV12-3 or TRBV12-4 with TRBJ1-4; D call uncertain. Trimming took off 7 bases at V and 7 bases at J, with 13 bases between the two ends. The CDR3 covers 13 residues. CDR3 coding DNA: TGTGCCAGCACGACACAACGAAGTGAAAAACTGTTTTTT. This gives the protein CASTTQRSEKLFF.

The chain links TRBV12-3 or TRBV12-4 to TRBJ2-3, with unresolved D. CDR3 length equals 14 residues. V lost 3 bases to trimming and J lost 0 bases, with 7 bases between them. The CDR3 sequence: CASSFGPSTDTQYF. DNA for the CDR3: TGTGCCAGCAGTTTTGGGCCTAGCACAGATACGCAGTATTTT.

This clonotype was seen many times. The chain carries TRBV5-1 and TRBJ2-1; TRBD2 aligns across 8 bases. The CDR3 sequence is 18 residues long. Germline lookup yields CDR1 SGHRS and CDR2 YFSETQ. With 4 bases clipped from V and 1 base from J, the junction kept 13 bases outside the gene matches. In nucleotides, the CDR3 is TGCGCCAGCAGCACCACATCCCAAGCGGGAGCATCCTACAATGAGCAGTTCTTC. It translates to CASSTTSQAGASYNEQFF.

This clonotype was found many times. The chain recombines TRBV7-8 with TRBJ2-2; D ambiguous. The V gene's germline CDR1 is SGHVS and CDR2 FQNEAQ. Trimming took off 2 bases at V and 2 bases at J, with 9 bases between the two ends. CDR3 length equals 15 residues. Here the CDR3 DNA reads TGTGCCAGCAGCTTATACAGCTCTAACACCGGGGAGCTGTTTTTT. Translating it yields CASSLYSSNTGELFF.

This clonotype was found many times. The gene calls are TRBV7-2 and TRBJ1-1; D is perhaps TRBD1 (5 bases). The CDR3 is 14 amino acids. Germline CDR1 and CDR2: SGHTA and FQGNSA. Trimming removed 4 bases at V and 4 bases at J, with 13 bases between. The CDR3 region has the DNA TGTGCCAGCAGCTGGGGGAGGGGCAGCACTGAAGCTTTCTTT. This gives the protein CASSWGRGSTEAFF.

In its sample, this clonotype was seen many times. The rearrangement links TRBV20-1 to TRBJ1-1; D remains ambiguous. The CDR3 consists of 15 residues. With 0 bases removed from V and 2 bases from J, the gap between germline ends came to 13 bases. CDR1 and CDR2 from the germline V gene are DFQATT and SNEGSKA (reference sequence). The CDR3: CSARDRLGINTEAFF. CDR3 coding DNA: TGCAGTGCTAGAGATCGACTGGGGATTAACACTGAAGCTTTCTTT.

There are many counts of this clonotype. The chain carries TRBV20-1 and TRBJ1-1; D is undetermined. The germline CDR1 and CDR2 sequences are DFQATT and SNEGSKA (reference sequence). The CDR3 has 14 residues. With 1 base removed from V and 4 bases from J, the gap between germline ends came to 13 bases. The chain's CDR3 is CSARGENGVTEAFF. In DNA form, the CDR3 reads TGCAGTGCTAGAGGCGAAAATGGGGTCACTGAAGCTTTCTTT.

This clonotype showed up many times. The V call is TRBV7-2, the J call TRBJ2-3; 7 bases agree with TRBD2. The CDR3 is 17 amino acids. V gave up 0 bases and J gave up 2 bases; unmatched junction bases: 8. Looked up from germline, CDR1 is SGHTA and CDR2 is FQGNSA. The CDR3 DNA sequence: TGTGCCAGCAGCTTAGCCCCAGCTAGCGGAAACACAGATACGCAGTATTTT. Translating gives CASSLAPASGNTDTQYF.